This section outlines one T cell receptor (beta chain) sequence together with its context. The antigen is not known. This specimen comes from a study of identical twins. General study points: Surplus twin overlap in beta out-of-frame sequences was less pronounced. Monozygotic twin pairs showed more out-of-frame TCR alpha sharing than models estimated.

In TCRdb, the 5' RACE reads were re-called with MiXCR into one record per CDR3 protein. The sample records about 530,000 distinct CDR3 sequences, about 16% being singletons. These records were also assigned to another study, of yellow fever vaccine responses in identical twins.

The receptor's source is a woman under 30 in good health. Material for sequencing was CD4+ T cells sorted from blood.

In DNA, the CDR3 is TGTGCCAGCTCACCTCCCGGGACTAGATCGACCGGGGAGCTGTTTTTT. Translated, it gives CASSPPGTRSTGELFF. The genes are TRBV18 and TRBJ2-2; 8 nucleotides align to TRBD2. J was trimmed by 5 bases and V by 3 bases; bases with no gene match: 8. The CDR3 has 16 residues. Germline V gives CDR1 KGHSH, CDR2 LQKENI. Full variable domain (rest looked up from reference TRBV18 and TRBJ2-2): NAGVMQNPRHLVRRRGQEARLRCSPMKGHSHVYWYRQLPEEGLKFMVYLQKENIIDESGMPKERFSAEFPKEGPSILRIQQVVRGDSAAYFCASSPPGTRSTGELFFGEGSRLTVL.